This is a list of T cell receptor beta chains from one sample in a study of beta chain features in type 1 diabetes. Assay: immunoSEQ multiplex PCR; the TCRdb copy retains only in-frame clones and omits some. The table has around 340,000 clones, roughly 8% seen once. Sequencing was carried out using central memory CD4+ T cells from blood. The receptor source for this set is a woman between 18 and 30 years old in good health. The CDR3 runs from the conserved cysteine through the conserved F or W. The order of the fields is J gene, V gene, clone size, CDR3 protein. The size entry is marked missing in some rows and otherwise reads once, few, many or a size class.

TRBJ1-1	TRBV4-2	-	CASSQDRSTDEAFF
TRBJ2-1	TRBV11-2	-	CASSFWASAHEQFF
TRBJ1-4	TRBV7-3	-	CASSDRQGSSTNEKLFF
TRBJ1-1	TRBV5-4	-	CASSSPTGVNTEAFF
TRBJ1-2	TRBV4-3	few	CASSHDRGADGYTF
TRBJ2-3	TRBV19	few	CASSVRGRRTDTQYF
TRBJ2-5	TRBV5-1	few	CASSLPGSETQYF
TRBJ2-1	TRBV4-2	few	CASSQEGTSGREQFF
TRBJ2-5	TRBV18	many	CASSPQETQYF
TRBJ2-2	TRBV19	-	CASSPQDSNTGELFF